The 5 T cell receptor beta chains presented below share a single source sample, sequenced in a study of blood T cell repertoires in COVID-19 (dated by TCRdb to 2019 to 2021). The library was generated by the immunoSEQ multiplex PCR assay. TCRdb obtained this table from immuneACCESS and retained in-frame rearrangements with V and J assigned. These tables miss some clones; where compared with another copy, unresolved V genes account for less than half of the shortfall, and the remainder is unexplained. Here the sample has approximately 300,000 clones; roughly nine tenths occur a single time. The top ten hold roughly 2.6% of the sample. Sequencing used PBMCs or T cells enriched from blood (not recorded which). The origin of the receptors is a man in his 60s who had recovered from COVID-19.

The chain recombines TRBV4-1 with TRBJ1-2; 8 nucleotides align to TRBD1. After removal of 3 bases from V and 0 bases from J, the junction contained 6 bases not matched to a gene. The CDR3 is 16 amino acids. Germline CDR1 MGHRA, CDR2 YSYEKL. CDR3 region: CASSQHPGQANYGYTF. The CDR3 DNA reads TGCGCCAGCAGCCAGCACCCGGGACAGGCTAACTATGGCTACACCTTC.

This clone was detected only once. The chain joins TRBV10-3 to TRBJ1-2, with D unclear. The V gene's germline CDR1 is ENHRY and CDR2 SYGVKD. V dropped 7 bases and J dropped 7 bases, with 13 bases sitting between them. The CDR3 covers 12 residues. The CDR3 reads CAITPGRGGYTF. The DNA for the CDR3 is TGTGCCATCACCCCCGGGCGGGGTGGCTACACCTTC.

The CDR3 coding sequence is TGTGCCAGCAGCTTGGGACAGGGGGCGAATTCACCCCTCCACTTT. This codes for CASSLGQGANSPLHF. The chain uses TRBV5-6 and TRBJ1-6; TRBD1 agrees at 10 bases. Looked up from germline, CDR1 is SGHDT and CDR2 is YYEEEE. The CDR3 is 15 residues long. J gave up 7 bases and V 0 bases, and 1 base lay outside the gene matches.

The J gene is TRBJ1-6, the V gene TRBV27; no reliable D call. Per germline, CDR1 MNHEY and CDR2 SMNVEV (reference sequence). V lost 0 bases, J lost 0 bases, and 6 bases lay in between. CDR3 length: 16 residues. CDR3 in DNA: TGTGCCAGCAGTTTATCTACTTTCTCCTATAATTCACCCCTCCACTTT. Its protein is CASSLSTFSYNSPLHF.

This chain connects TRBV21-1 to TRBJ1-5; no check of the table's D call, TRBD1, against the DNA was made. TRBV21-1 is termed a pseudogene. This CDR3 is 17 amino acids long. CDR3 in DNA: TGTGCCAGCAGCAAAAGGTTAGGGACAGGGAGGAGACAGCCCCAGCATTTT. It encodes CASSKRLGTGRRQPQHF.